What follows are 26 T cell receptor beta chains derived from one specimen sequenced in a study of PD-L1 blockade in urothelial cancer. Using immunoSEQ multiplex PCR, the repertoire was profiled, and TCRdb retains in-frame clones only, with some absent. The sample contains around 130,000 clones, 65% to 85% of which appear only once. This sample's time point: pretreatment peripheral blood. Source: PBMCs, taken around atezolizumab (anti-PD-L1) treatment. All receptors come from a man aged 45-65 years with urothelial cancer.

V and J are TRBV30 and TRBJ1-5; TRBD1 matches 7 bases. The CDR3 has 14 residues. Germline values: CDR1 GTSNPN, CDR2 SVGIG (reference sequence). The V segment lost 3 bases and the J segment 7 bases; nucleotides outside the gene matches: 9. The CDR3 here is CAWSGDSRGQPQHF. In nucleotides, the CDR3 is TGTGCCTGGAGCGGGGACAGCAGGGGACAGCCCCAGCATTTT.

The chain combines TRBV4-2 with TRBJ2-5, with TRBD2 identical over 7 bases. V was pared by 5 bases and J by 5 bases, with 14 bases of the junction left unmatched. This CDR3 comprises 16 residues. Germline CDR1 is LGHNA and CDR2 is YNFKEQ. The CDR3 sequence: CASSGLGGRGRETQYF. The CDR3, as DNA: TGTGCCAGCAGCGGCCTCGGCGGGAGAGGTCGGGAGACCCAGTACTTC.

The CDR3 bases are TGTGCCAGCAGTTTAGTGGGACTAGCGGAAGATACGCAGTATTTT. This encodes CASSLVGLAEDTQYF. V gene TRBV28 combines with J gene TRBJ2-3; TRBD2 agrees at 11 bases. The CDR3 consists of 15 residues. The ends lost 2 bases at V and 5 bases at J; junction bases unmatched: 3. Germline assignment: CDR1 MDHEN and CDR2 SYDVKM. Full variable domain (rest looked up from reference TRBV28 and TRBJ2-3): DVKVTQSSRYLVKRTGEKVFLECVQDMDHENMFWYRQDPGLGLRLIYFSYDVKMKEKGDIPEGYSVSREKKERFSLILESASTNQTSMYLCASSLVGLAEDTQYFGPGTRLTVL.

This clone came up once. J is TRBJ2-5 and V is TRBV19; weak D call: TRBD1 (6 bases). The CDR3 is 14 amino acids. From germline, CDR1 is LNHDA and CDR2 SQIVND (reference sequence). Trimming removed 4 bases from V and 5 bases from J, with 14 bases in between. CDR3 sequence reads: CASSRGQSLETQYF. CDR3 DNA: TGTGCCAGTAGTAGGGGACAATCGCTGGAGACCCAGTACTTC.

V usage is TRBV27 and J usage is TRBJ1-5; a weak D match, TRBD1 (6 bases). The CDR3 runs to 15 residues. Germline assignment: CDR1 MNHEY and CDR2 SMNVEV (reference sequence). Deletions cut 6 bases from V and 0 bases from J, with 12 bases between. The CDR3 region has the DNA TGTGCCAGCAGACAGGGTTTTGGTAGCAATCAGCCCCAGCATTTT. As protein: CASRQGFGSNQPQHF.

CDR3 loop: CASTTGNPGNTIYF. As DNA, the CDR3 is TGTGCCAGCACCACCGGGAACCCTGGAAACACCATATATTTT. This rearrangement joins TRBV28 to TRBJ1-3, with D hard to call. V lost 7 bases and J lost 2, with 12 bases in between. CDR3 length: 14 amino acids. In germline, CDR1 is MDHEN, CDR2 SYDVKM.

V and J are TRBV4-1 and TRBJ2-1, with TRBD2 identical over 14 bases. Trimming removed 0 bases from V and 15 bases from J; junction bases left unmatched: 7. The CDR3 extends over 15 amino acids. The germline V gene has CDR1 MGHRA and CDR2 YSYEKL. The CDR3 region is CASSQDLTSGRVPFF. The DNA for the CDR3 is TGCGCCAGCAGCCAAGATTTGACTAGCGGGAGGGTCCCGTTCTTC.

The chain is built from TRBV6-4 and TRBJ2-5; 9 bases are a match to TRBD1. V shed 7 bases, J shed 5 bases, and the junction held 8 bases outside the gene matches. The CDR3 extends over 14 amino acids. Germline values: CDR1 MRHNA, CDR2 SNTAGT. The CDR3 region has the DNA TGTGCCAGCATCACCCACAGGGGGCGGGAGACCCAGTACTTC. Residues: CASITHRGRETQYF.

The chain has TRBV6-6 and TRBJ1-1; D gene ambiguous. Per the germline V gene, CDR1 is MNHNY and CDR2 is SVGAGI (reference sequence). Trimming shortened V by 6 bases and J by 7 bases, and 9 bases separated the two germline ends. CDR3 length: 11 amino acids. The chain's CDR3 is CASRTRIEAFF. The CDR3 DNA reads as TGTGCCAGCAGGACCAGGATTGAAGCTTTCTTT.

V gene TRBV7-3 combines with J gene TRBJ2-1; 9 bases are a match to TRBD2. Germline values: CDR1 SGHTA, CDR2 FQGTGA. V dropped 5 bases and J dropped 4; count of bases not matched to a gene: 6. CDR3 size: 15 residues. The CDR3 DNA reads TGTGCCAGCAGCCCCCGGCTAGCGGGGTACAATGAGCAGTTCTTC. This encodes CASSPRLAGYNEQFF.

The CDR3 DNA sequence: TGTGCCCGCCAAAGGGGATCTGAAGCTTTCTTT. This gives the protein CARQRGSEAFF. The chain combines TRBV30 with TRBJ1-1; D is possibly TRBD1 (5 bases). Trimming removed 8 bases from V and 6 bases from J, with 13 bases in between. This CDR3 comprises 11 residues. CDR1 is GTSNPN, CDR2 SVGIG, per germline (reference sequence).

This rearrangement joins TRBV19 to TRBJ2-3; 7 bases are shared with TRBD2. Trimming cost V 3 bases and J 2 bases; bases outside gene matches: 14. Germline CDR1 reads LNHDA; CDR2 reads SQIVND (reference sequence). This CDR3 is 18 amino acids long. CDR3 DNA: TGTGCCAGTAGTATCTGGGTACGAGGCGGGAGAGACACAGATACGCAGTATTTT. The encoded protein is CASSIWVRGGRDTDTQYF.

The chain uses TRBV11-2 and TRBJ2-5, with 7 nucleotides matching TRBD2. CDR3 length: 15 residues. V dropped 5 bases and J dropped 0; count of bases not matched to a gene: 6. Germline CDR1 reads SGHAT; CDR2 reads FQNNGV. The CDR3 sequence is CASSRNGLDQETQYF. In DNA form, the CDR3 reads TGTGCCAGCAGCCGAAACGGACTAGACCAAGAGACCCAGTACTTC.

The chain recombines TRBV6-1 with TRBJ1-5, with TRBD1 matching 8 bases. CDR3 length: 17 amino acids. V trimming: 4 bases; J trimming: 2 bases; junction bases outside the gene matches: 10. Germline loops: CDR1 MNHNS, CDR2 SASEGT. The CDR3 region is CASSGGRGRVGNQPQHF. The CDR3, as DNA: TGTGCCAGCAGTGGCGGCAGGGGGCGGGTTGGCAATCAGCCCCAGCATTTT.

The genes are TRBV28 and TRBJ2-1, with D possibly matching TRBD2 (6 bases). This CDR3 contains 15 residues. Trimming cost V 2 bases and J 0 bases, with 8 bases left between them. Germline V gene lookup returns CDR1 MDHEN and CDR2 SYDVKM. CDR3: CASSLSGRSYNEQFF. CDR3 nucleotide sequence: TGTGCCAGCAGTTTAAGCGGGCGCTCCTACAATGAGCAGTTCTTC.

The J gene is TRBJ2-5, the V gene TRBV2; 7 bases line up with TRBD1. The length of the CDR3 is 13 residues. Germline CDR1 reads SNHLY; CDR2 reads FYNNEI. Trimming cost V 5 bases and J 9 bases; bases outside gene matches: 9. CDR3 loop: CASSPGQRMAQYF. The CDR3 DNA follows: TGTGCCAGCAGTCCGGGACAGAGGATGGCCCAGTACTTC.

CDR3 in amino acids: CASSMQDTYEQYF. Here the CDR3 DNA reads TGTGCCAGTAGTATGCAGGATACTTACGAGCAGTACTTC. The chain combines TRBV19 with TRBJ2-7; unclear D gene. The CDR3 contains 13 residues. Trimming shortened V by 3 bases and J by 4 bases, and 10 bases separated the two germline ends. CDR1 is LNHDA and CDR2 is SQIVND in the germline V gene (reference sequence).

J is TRBJ2-1 and V is TRBV9; 13 bases match TRBD2. The CDR3 is 17 residues long. The V and J ends lost 3 bases and 0 bases, in that order; junction bases with no gene match: 3. Germline CDR1 and CDR2: SGDLS and YYNGEE. Here the CDR3 DNA reads TGTGCCAGCAGCGCCGGGACTAGCGGGGCCTCCTACAATGAGCAGTTCTTC. It specifies CASSAGTSGASYNEQFF.

The chain combines TRBV7-2 with TRBJ2-2; 13 bases are shared with TRBD2. The CDR3 has 16 residues. Germline CDR1 reads SGHTA; CDR2 reads FQGNSA. The trim removed 4 bases at V and 7 bases at J, leaving 6 bases unmatched. The CDR3 coding sequence is TGTGCCAGCAGCTCCGGACTAGCGGGGGCGGACGGGGAGCTGTTTTTT. Residues: CASSSGLAGADGELFF.

The rearrangement links TRBV2 to TRBJ1-1, with 7 bases matching TRBD1. With 3 bases clipped from V and 5 bases from J, the junction kept 9 bases outside the gene matches. This CDR3 is 15 amino acids long. Germline loops: CDR1 SNHLY, CDR2 FYNNEI. CDR3 sequence reads: CASSDPSNRGTEAFF. The CDR3 coding sequence is TGTGCCAGCAGTGATCCCTCGAACAGGGGTACTGAAGCTTTCTTT.

V usage is TRBV14 and J usage is TRBJ1-5; D is unclear. The CDR3 runs to 14 residues. Germline lookup yields CDR1 SGHDN and CDR2 FVKESK. With 3 bases removed from V and 6 bases from J, the gap between germline ends came to 12 bases. CDR3 region: CASSHGGVGQPQHF. The CDR3 region has the DNA TGTGCCAGCAGCCACGGTGGTGTTGGTCAGCCCCAGCATTTT. Together with reference TRBV14 and TRBJ1-5, the CDR3 gives the full variable domain: EAGVTQFPSHSVIEKGQTVTLRCDPISGHDNLYWYRRVMGKEIKFLLHFVKESKQDESGMPNNRFLAERTGGTYSTLKVQPAELEDSGVYFCASSHGGVGQPQHFGDGTRLSIL.

This clone was counted a few times. V gene TRBV7-9 combines with J gene TRBJ1-3; no definite D call. V lost 5 bases, J lost 7 bases, and 12 bases lay in between. Germline V gene data show CDR1 as SEHNR and CDR2 as FQNEAQ (reference sequence). CDR3 length equals 13 residues. The chain's CDR3 is CASSPRRRNTIYF. As DNA, the CDR3 is TGTGCCAGCAGCCCGAGGCGTAGGAACACCATATATTTT.

The chain has TRBV11-2 and TRBJ2-6; TRBD1 is a possible D gene (5 bases). The CDR3 is made up of 17 amino acids. Trimming cost V 1 base and J 0 bases, with 10 bases left between them. The germline CDR1 and CDR2 sequences are SGHAT and FQNNGV. For the CDR3, the DNA is TGTGCCAGCAGCTTAGGGACACCGAGCTCTGGGGCCAACGTCCTGACTTTC. Its translation is CASSLGTPSSGANVLTF.

This sequence joins TRBV18 and TRBJ2-2, with TRBD2 identical over 11 bases. CDR1 KGHSH and CDR2 LQKENI come from the germline V gene. The trim removed 3 bases at V and 3 bases at J, leaving 6 bases unmatched. This CDR3 has 17 amino acids. In DNA, the CDR3 is TGTGCCAGCTCACCTTCGGGACTAGCGGATTACACCGGGGAGCTGTTTTTT. It yields the protein CASSPSGLADYTGELFF.

The rearrangement joins TRBV11-2 to TRBJ2-1; 10 nucleotides match TRBD2. After removal of 1 base from V and 6 bases from J, the junction contained 6 bases not matched to a gene. Germline assignment: CDR1 SGHAT and CDR2 FQNNGV. The CDR3 consists of 16 residues. The CDR3 is CASSLAASGSFNEQFF. DNA for the CDR3: TGTGCCAGCAGCTTAGCGGCTAGCGGGAGTTTCAATGAGCAGTTCTTC.

The chain joins TRBV7-9 to TRBJ2-1, with 9 bases matching TRBD1. Losses at the gene ends were 5 bases for V and 4 bases for J; bases not matched to a gene: 9. The CDR3 extends over 16 amino acids. Per the germline V gene, CDR1 is SEHNR and CDR2 is FQNEAQ (reference sequence). The CDR3: CASSADRGNIYNEQFF. DNA for the CDR3: TGTGCCAGCAGCGCCGACAGGGGGAATATTTACAATGAGCAGTTCTTC.